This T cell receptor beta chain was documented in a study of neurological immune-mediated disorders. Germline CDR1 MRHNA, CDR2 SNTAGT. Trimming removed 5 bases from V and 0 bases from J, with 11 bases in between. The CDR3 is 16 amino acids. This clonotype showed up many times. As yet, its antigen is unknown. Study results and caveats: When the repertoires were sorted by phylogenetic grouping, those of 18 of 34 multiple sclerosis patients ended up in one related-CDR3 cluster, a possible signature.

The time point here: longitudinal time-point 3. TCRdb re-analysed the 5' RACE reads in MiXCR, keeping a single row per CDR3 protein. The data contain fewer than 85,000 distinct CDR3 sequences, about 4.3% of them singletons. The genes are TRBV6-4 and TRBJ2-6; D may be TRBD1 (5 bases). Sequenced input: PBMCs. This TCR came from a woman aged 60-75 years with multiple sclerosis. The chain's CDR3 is CASSLGAISGANVLTF. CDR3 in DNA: TGTGCCAGCAGTCTAGGGGCCATCTCTGGGGCCAACGTCCTGACTTTC.